This TCR beta chain was found in a study of T cells in Graves' hyperthyroidism and ophthalmopathy. Amplified TCR beta CDR3 regions came from RNA transcripts. Using the HTBI primer set, a first-round RT-PCR was run on the TCR CDR3. MiXCR was run by TCRdb on the multiplex PCR reads, yielding one entry per CDR3 protein. The sample consists of about 590,000 distinct CDR3 sequences, approximately 15% of them appearing once. CDR3 length: 15 residues. Trimming removed 3 bases from V and 4 bases from J, with 14 bases in between. CDR1 is SGHDN, CDR2 FVKESK, per germline. Exclusion followed for patients with uncontrolled infection, other autoimmune disease, pregnancy or lactation. The PBMCs studied were ones that came from 10 ml fresh peripheral blood. This clonotype was seen repeatedly, ten times or more. Its antigen is currently unknown. Study-level points and caveats: Among clonotypes expanded in thyroid above 0.001, most were also found in blood.

The sample was blood. The rearrangement links TRBV14 to TRBJ2-3, with D perhaps TRBD1 (5 bases). The TCR originated in a woman younger than 35 with Graves' ophthalmopathy. DNA of the CDR3: TGTGCCAGCAGCCATCGCTTGCAGGGATCAGATACGCAGTATTTT. Translating gives CASSHRLQGSDTQYF.